This T cell receptor beta chain was profiled in a study of T cells in women clearing cervical HPV infection. Across the study: For cases, blood was sampled a median about 140 days after lesion detection, interquartile range roughly 80 to 230 days.

The germline V and J ends were trimmed by 3 bases and 1 base, with 12 bases remaining between them. This CDR3 has 15 residues. Germline V gene sequence: CDR1 KGHSH, CDR2 LQKENI. As to this clone: The read halts 3 residues ahead of the CDR3 end, with the missing end drawn from the germline J gene.

The assay was immunoSEQ multiplex PCR, and TCRdb's table has in-frame clones only and misses some. The sample is made up of 20,000 to 25,000 clones, and the top ten hold 9.5% to 15% of it. The material sequenced was blood buffy coat. This TCR was recovered from a woman between 18 and 70 years old with a cervical HPV16 infection that either progressed to CIN3+ or cleared (not recorded which). V usage is TRBV18 and J usage is TRBJ1-1, with D unresolved. This CDR3 reads CASSPDTSWNTEAFF. The CDR3 DNA, read in part, is TGTGCCAGCTCACCCGACACCTCTTGGAACACTGAA.